This T cell receptor (beta chain) derives from a study of blood T cell repertoires in COVID-19. The method was immunoSEQ multiplex PCR; TCRdb's version includes in-frame clones alone and lacks a portion of them. The sample lists a few hundred thousand clones; almost 90% were seen once. Germline CDR1 MNHEY, CDR2 SVGAGI. The CDR3 spans 13 residues. V was clipped by 6 bases and J by 4 bases, with 12 bases between them. The chain recombines TRBV6-5 with TRBJ1-2; D remains ambiguous. The sequencing input was PBMCs or T cells enriched from blood (not recorded which). The sequence was obtained from a woman aged 18-29 years with acute COVID-19. The CDR3 sequence: CASSPGGPYGYTF. The CDR3 DNA is TGTGCCAGCAGCCCCGGAGGGCCCTATGGCTACACCTTC.